Shown below are 20 T cell receptor beta chains from a single sample sequenced in a study of shared clonotypes between healthy human individuals. Naive CD8 cells lacked CD45RO, underwent positive selection for CCR7 and left out terminally differentiated effector memory CD45RA+ cells. This table comes from immunoSEQ multiplex PCR, and its TCRdb copy is limited to in-frame clones, with some not included. The sample yields millions of clones, approximately 94% seen once. Sample: naive CD8+ T cells from PBMCs. The source is a man younger than 30 in good health. Some clones in this sample may be carry-over from other donors' samples.

The V call is TRBV7-3, the J call TRBJ2-4; possibly TRBD1 or TRBD2 for D (5 bases each). V lost 2 bases and J lost 0, with 5 bases in between. This CDR3 has 14 residues. Germline lookup yields CDR1 SGHTA and CDR2 FQGTGA. CDR3 loop: CASSLGGAKNIQYF. The CDR3 bases are TGTGCCAGCAGCTTAGGGGGAGCCAAAAACATTCAGTACTTC.

The CDR3 sequence is CASSPTGAVGANVLTF. CDR3 nucleotides: TGTGCCAGCAGCCCGACGGGGGCGGTTGGGGCCAACGTCCTGACTTTC. V is TRBV27 and J is TRBJ2-6; D is tentatively TRBD1 or TRBD2 (6 bases each). Per germline, CDR1 MNHEY and CDR2 SMNVEV (reference sequence). This CDR3 spans 16 amino acids. V lost 6 bases and J 3 bases, leaving 15 bases between the germline ends.

The rearrangement joins TRBV27 to TRBJ1-5; 7 bases fit TRBD1. The length of the CDR3 is 16 residues. Losses at the gene ends were 6 bases for V and 0 bases for J; bases not matched to a gene: 8. Germline V gene lookup returns CDR1 MNHEY and CDR2 SMNVEV (reference sequence). The CDR3 DNA is TGTGCCAGCAGCCCGGAGGGGGCCTATAGCAATCAGCCCCAGCATTTT. This gives the protein CASSPEGAYSNQPQHF.

V is TRBV19 and J is TRBJ2-7, with 8 positions matching TRBD2. The germline V gene has CDR1 LNHDA and CDR2 SQIVND (reference sequence). V lost 3 bases, J lost 4 bases, and 8 bases stayed unmatched. The CDR3 totals 15 residues. CDR3 residues: CASSIGAGVMYEQYF. For the CDR3, the DNA is TGTGCCAGTAGTATCGGAGCGGGAGTAATGTACGAGCAGTACTTC.

The rearrangement uses TRBV4-1 and TRBJ1-5; D ambiguous. Germline-derived CDR1 and CDR2 are MGHRA and YSYEKL. The CDR3 sequence is 13 residues long. Trimming pared 5 bases from V and 3 bases from J, leaving 8 bases between. CDR3: CASSYRNNQPQHF. The CDR3 DNA reads as TGCGCCAGCAGCTACCGGAACAATCAGCCCCAGCATTTT.

The chain's CDR3 is CASSQDPVSYGYEQYF. The CDR3 DNA reads TGCGCCAGCAGCCAAGATCCAGTGTCATACGGCTACGAGCAGTACTTC. J is TRBJ2-7 and V is TRBV4-1, with D hard to call. The CDR3 extends over 16 amino acids. Germline CDR1 MGHRA, CDR2 YSYEKL. V gave up 0 bases and J gave up 3 bases, with 15 bases separating them.

This chain joins TRBV4-1 and TRBJ2-1; D may match TRBD1 or TRBD2 (5 bases each). V lost 4 bases and J 0 bases, leaving 10 bases between the germline ends. Germline CDR1 MGHRA, CDR2 YSYEKL. This CDR3 is 15 amino acids long. The CDR3 sequence is CASSPGRPSYNEQFF. CDR3 bases: TGCGCCAGCAGCCCGGGACGGCCCTCCTACAATGAGCAGTTCTTC.

This clone occurred once. Other DNA sequences of this sample code for an identical CDR3. This sequence joins TRBV5-1 and TRBJ2-1, with a tentative D call TRBD2 (6 bases). Trimming removed 0 bases from V and 2 bases from J, with 9 bases in between. The CDR3 covers 15 residues. Per germline, CDR1 SGHRS and CDR2 YFSETQ. CDR3 sequence: CASSLVRGAYNEQFF. In DNA, the CDR3 is TGCGCCAGCAGCTTGGTGCGGGGCGCCTACAATGAGCAGTTCTTC.

The gene calls are TRBV12-5 and TRBJ2-1; D is possibly TRBD2 (5 bases). CDR3 length: 12 residues. V was pared by 8 bases and J by 2 bases, with 7 bases between. Germline V lookup: CDR1 LGHNT, CDR2 FRNRAP. CDR3 DNA sequence: TGTGCTAGTCGAGGGACCTACAATGAGCAGTTCTTC. Its translation: CASRGTYNEQFF.

The V gene is TRBV7-6, the J gene TRBJ2-5; D possibly matches TRBD1 or TRBD2 (5 bases each). V was cut by 5 bases and J by 4 bases, with 14 bases left in between. The CDR3 covers 14 residues. The germline gives CDR1 SGHVS, CDR2 FNYEAQ. In nucleotides, the CDR3 is TGTGCCAGCAGCCCCCGGGACCGCGTAGAGACCCAGTACTTC. It encodes CASSPRDRVETQYF.

CDR3 protein: CASSFPLGGGGELFF. CDR3 coding DNA: TGTGCCAGCAGCTTCCCCCTCGGAGGGGGCGGGGAGCTGTTTTTT. J is TRBJ2-2 and V is TRBV11-2, with D perhaps TRBD1 or TRBD2 (6 bases each). The V end was cut by 3 bases, the J end by 7 bases, with 15 bases between. Germline CDR1 reads SGHAT; CDR2 reads FQNNGV. The CDR3 spans 15 residues.

The rearrangement links TRBV28 to TRBJ2-3; D remains ambiguous. The CDR3 totals 14 residues. V gave up 3 bases and J gave up 2 bases, with 9 bases separating them. Germline assignment: CDR1 MDHEN and CDR2 SYDVKM. DNA for the CDR3: TGTGCCAGCAGTTTGTACGCATTCACAGATACGCAGTATTTT. Amino acids: CASSLYAFTDTQYF.

V and J are TRBV27 and TRBJ2-2; 7 bases align to TRBD2. V shed 3 bases and J 0 bases; nucleotides not matched to a gene: 4. Germline V gives CDR1 MNHEY, CDR2 SMNVEV (reference sequence). CDR3 length: 16 amino acids. CDR3 DNA sequence: TGTGCCAGCAGTTTCCCCAGCGGGGCGAACACCGGGGAGCTGTTTTTT. It codes for CASSFPSGANTGELFF.

The V and J genes are TRBV9 and TRBJ2-2; D is unclear. The CDR3 consists of 15 residues. V lost 0 bases, J lost 4 bases, and 10 bases lay in between. In germline, CDR1 is SGDLS, CDR2 YYNGEE. CDR3 DNA: TGTGCCAGCAGCGTAGCTCGGGCAGGCACCGGGGAGCTGTTTTTT. This encodes CASSVARAGTGELFF.

The CDR3 DNA reads as TGTGCCAGCAGTTTTCCGGGGGGGCCAGATACGCAGTATTTT. It codes for CASSFPGGPDTQYF. The chain employs TRBV28 and TRBJ2-3; 8 bases fit TRBD2. Unmatched junction bases numbered 3, after V lost 3 bases and J lost 4 bases. The CDR3 is made up of 14 amino acids. CDR1 and CDR2 (germline): MDHEN, SYDVKM.

The chain is built from TRBV6-1 and TRBJ1-2; D unclear. The V gene lost 5 bases and the J gene lost 4 bases, with 17 bases spanning the gap. Germline values: CDR1 MNHNS, CDR2 SASEGT. This CDR3 is built from 15 residues. CDR3 residues: CASSFRTPPSYGYTF. Written as DNA, the CDR3 is TGTGCCAGCAGTTTCCGGACTCCTCCCTCCTATGGCTACACCTTC.

The J gene is TRBJ1-5, the V gene TRBV7-9; no firm D call. CDR1 SEHNR and CDR2 FQNEAQ come from the germline V gene (reference sequence). This CDR3 is 13 amino acids long. V gave up 5 bases and J gave up 4 bases, with 9 bases separating them. CDR3 in amino acids: CASSPFQNQPQHF. DNA of the CDR3: TGTGCCAGCAGCCCCTTCCAGAATCAGCCCCAGCATTTT.

The rearrangement links TRBV2 to TRBJ2-1; D is uncertain. The CDR3 covers 15 residues. With 3 bases removed from V and 5 bases from J, the gap between germline ends came to 14 bases. CDR1 is SNHLY, CDR2 FYNNEI, per germline. The CDR3 loop reads CASSDGVGLNNEQFF. CDR3 sequence (DNA): TGTGCCAGCAGTGATGGGGTTGGGCTAAACAATGAGCAGTTCTTC. The full variable domain, completed using reference TRBV2 and TRBJ2-1, is EPEVTQTPSHQVTQMGQEVILRCVPISNHLYFYWYRQILGQKVEFLVSFYNNEISEKSEIFDDQFSVERPDGSNFTLKIRSTKLEDSAMYFCASSDGVGLNNEQFFGPGTRLTVL.

The chain couples TRBV28 to TRBJ2-1; D not resolved. Germline loops: CDR1 MDHEN, CDR2 SYDVKM. V shed 3 bases and J shed 8 bases, with 14 bases lying between them. The CDR3 contains 14 residues. The CDR3 is CASSFVSSADEQFF. CDR3 in DNA: TGTGCCAGCAGTTTTGTCTCCTCGGCAGATGAGCAGTTCTTC.

There are many counts of this clone. The J gene is TRBJ1-1, the V gene TRBV28; D is possibly TRBD1 (5 bases). Germline V gene data show CDR1 as MDHEN and CDR2 as SYDVKM. V gave up 8 bases and J gave up 0 bases, with 10 bases separating them. The length of the CDR3 is 13 residues. The CDR3: CASLTAMNTEAFF. CDR3 sequence (DNA): TGTGCCAGCCTGACAGCGATGAACACTGAAGCTTTCTTT. Filled out from reference TRBV28 and TRBJ1-1, the complete variable domain reads DVKVTQSSRYLVKRTGEKVFLECVQDMDHENMFWYRQDPGLGLRLIYFSYDVKMKEKGDIPEGYSVSREKKERFSLILESASTNQTSMYLCASLTAMNTEAFFGQGTRLTVV.